A single sample is the source of the 20 T cell receptor beta chains below, sequenced in a study of prognosis after radiotherapy for stage I lung cancer. The authors amplified TCR beta CDR3 from genomic DNA using two-round multiplex PCR. Primers specific to each TRBV and TRBJ gene drove first-round PCR. TCRdb reprocessed the multiplex PCR reads with MiXCR, giving one entry per CDR3 protein. The table records almost 40,000 distinct CDR3 sequences, roughly 24% of them present only once. This sample comprised PBMCs, obtained before or after stereotactic body radiation therapy (not recorded which). All receptors derive from a donor of 50 years or more with non-small cell lung cancer.

Many counts were recorded for this clonotype. The rearrangement uses TRBV19 and TRBJ2-3; tentative D call: TRBD2 (6 bases). This CDR3 spans 17 amino acids. Trimming pared 1 base from V and 1 base from J, leaving 15 bases between. Germline V gives CDR1 LNHDA, CDR2 SQIVND (reference sequence). The CDR3 here is CASSIGGRGGGTDTQYF. DNA of the CDR3: TGTGCCAGTAGTATAGGTGGGCGGGGCGGGGGCACAGATACGCAGTATTTT.

This clonotype was observed many times. This chain connects TRBV19 to TRBJ1-1; TRBD1 might be the D (5 bases). The CDR3 is 11 residues long. V was cut by 11 bases and J by 1 base, with 8 bases left in between. Germline CDR1 and CDR2: LNHDA and SQIVND (reference sequence). CDR3 sequence (DNA): TGTGCCTCAAGGGGGAACACTGAAGCTTTCTTT. Residues: CASRGNTEAFF.

This clonotype was seen at least ten times. V and J are TRBV29-1 and TRBJ2-7; the D is unclear. CDR3 length: 13 residues. Germline lookup yields CDR1 SQVTM and CDR2 ANQGSEA. V dropped 1 base and J dropped 9 bases, with 16 bases sitting between them. CDR3 nucleotide sequence: TGCAGCGTTGAAGCGGCCGGAACGAATGCGCAGTACTTC. Its translation is CSVEAAGTNAQYF.

This clonotype was recorded many times. The CDR3 nucleotides read TGTGCCAGCTCACCCCCCGACAGTGAGTATGGCTACACCTTC. This encodes CASSPPDSEYGYTF. The chain recombines TRBV18 with TRBJ1-2; D possibly corresponds to TRBD1 (5 bases). The CDR3 is made up of 14 amino acids. Germline V gives CDR1 KGHSH, CDR2 LQKENI. V shed 3 bases and J shed 5 bases, with 13 bases lying between them.

Regarding this clonotype: It may be a read error: a sequence one base away is much more abundant. This chain links TRBV7-9 with TRBJ1-1; D is ambiguous. The germline V gene encodes CDR1 SEHNR and CDR2 FQNEAQ (reference sequence). Trimming took off 1 base at V and 6 bases at J, with 9 bases between the two ends. This CDR3 region has 13 residues. CDR3 sequence (DNA): TGTGCCAGCAGCTTAGAATCGTCAGCTGAAGCTTTCTTT. Its translation: CASSLESSAEAFF.

This clonotype was seen at least ten times. The rearrangement links TRBV11-2 to TRBJ1-1; D call uncertain. Looked up from germline, CDR1 is SGHAT and CDR2 is FQNNGV. Trimming shortened V by 4 bases and J by 5 bases, and 11 bases separated the two germline ends. This CDR3 comprises 13 residues. The CDR3 sequence: CASSSRVGTEAFF. The CDR3, as DNA: TGTGCCAGCAGCTCTCGCGTGGGGACTGAAGCTTTCTTT. Variable domain in full (rest from reference TRBV11-2 and TRBJ1-1): EAGVAQSPRYKIIEKRQSVAFWCNPISGHATLYWYQQILGQGPKLLIQFQNNGVVDDSQLPKDRFSAERLKGVDSTLKIQPAKLEDSAVYLCASSSRVGTEAFFGQGTRLTVV.

This clonotype came up many times. The chain is built from TRBV5-1 and TRBJ2-3, with 8 nucleotides matching TRBD1. Germline trimming cut 4 bases from V and 5 bases from J; bases unmatched to any gene: 12. Germline CDR1 is SGHRS and CDR2 is YFSETQ. The CDR3 sequence is 16 residues long. The CDR3 region is CASSRDAGGAGDTQYF. In DNA form, the CDR3 reads TGCGCCAGCAGCCGGGACGCAGGGGGCGCGGGAGATACGCAGTATTTT.

This clonotype showed up just a few times. Relative to the germline gene, one junction end is altered; a read error may explain this. This chain links TRBV24-1 with TRBJ2-6; TRBD2 might be the D (5 bases). The CDR3 consists of 17 residues. CDR1 is KGHDR, CDR2 SFDVKD, per germline. Here the CDR3 DNA reads TGTGTCACCAGTGATTCGAGGGTCCCCTCTGGGGCCAACGTCCTGACTTTC. The encoded protein is CVTSDSRVPSGANVLTF.

In its sample, this clonotype was seen many times. J is TRBJ1-4 and V is TRBV30; 7 bases line up with TRBD1. Germline trimming cut 2 bases from V and 4 bases from J; bases unmatched to any gene: 7. The germline gives CDR1 GTSNPN, CDR2 SVGIG (reference sequence). The CDR3 totals 15 residues. Written as DNA, the CDR3 is TGTGCCTGGAGTCGTCCAGGGGGGGTTAATGAAAAACTGTTTTTT. As protein: CAWSRPGGVNEKLFF. The full variable domain, in which reference TRBV30 and TRBJ1-4 provide the parts outside the CDR3, is SQTIHQWPATLVQPVGSPLSLECTVEGTSNPNLYWYRQAAGRGLQLLFYSVGIGQISSEVPQNLSASRPQDRQFILSSKKLLLSDSGFYLCAWSRPGGVNEKLFFGSGTQLSVL.

Regarding this clonotype: With only one base between it and a far larger clone, this is likely a read error. V gene TRBV6-1 combines with J gene TRBJ2-3, with D tentatively TRBD1 (6 bases). The V end was cut by 6 bases, the J end by 2 bases, with 15 bases between. This CDR3 has 15 amino acids. CDR1 and CDR2 (germline): MNHNS, SASEGT. For the CDR3, the DNA is TGTGCCAGCAGGCTGAGGGACACCCCCACAGATACGCAGTATTTT. Its protein is CASRLRDTPTDTQYF.

In regard to this clonotype: It is likely a read error: a sequence one base away is far more abundant. The chain combines TRBV6-2 or TRBV6-3 with TRBJ2-1; 9 bases agree with TRBD2. J lost 5 bases, V lost 4 bases, and 15 bases had no gene match. The germline CDR1 and CDR2 sequences are MNHEY and SVGEGT. The CDR3 totals 18 residues. The CDR3 spells CASSLSSGRLAEDNEQFF. In nucleotides, the CDR3 is TGTGCCAGCAGTTTATCGTCGGGCAGACTAGCGGAAGACAATGAGCAGTTCTTC.

This clonotype was counted ten times or more. V gene TRBV20-1 combines with J gene TRBJ2-7, with D possibly matching TRBD2 (6 bases). The CDR3 consists of 13 residues. The V end lost 1 base, the J end lost 1 base, and 8 bases lay between the germline ends. The germline CDR1 and CDR2 sequences are DFQATT and SNEGSKA (reference sequence). CDR3: CSARGGTSYEQYF. DNA for the CDR3: TGCAGTGCTAGAGGTGGGACTTCCTACGAGCAGTACTTC.

Worth noting for this clonotype: Being one base from a much bigger clone, this may be a read error. The chain has TRBV6-1 and TRBJ1-2; the D gene is possibly TRBD1 (6 bases). There are 16 residues in the CDR3. Germline-derived CDR1 and CDR2 are MNHNS and SASEGT. V was clipped by 6 bases and J by 0 bases, with 17 bases between them. The chain's CDR3 is CASSPSGAIANYGYTF. The CDR3 nucleotides are TGTGCCAGCAGCCCCTCGGGGGCGATAGCTAACTATGGCTACACCTTC.

There are many counts of this clonotype. The chain couples TRBV5-5 to TRBJ1-6; unclear D gene. Trimming removed 0 bases from V and 1 base from J, with 11 bases in between. CDR3 size: 17 residues. Germline CDR1 is SGHKS and CDR2 is YYEKEE (reference sequence). The DNA of the CDR3 is TGTGCCAGCAGCTTGGGTCGAGTAGGGTCCTATAATTCACCCCTCCACTTT. Protein: CASSLGRVGSYNSPLHF.

Of note for this clonotype: One base separates it from a far larger clone, so it is likely a read error. The rearrangement uses TRBV6-9 and TRBJ1-4; D gene ambiguous. This CDR3 has 15 amino acids. The germline V gene encodes CDR1 MNHGY and CDR2 SVAAGI. The CDR3 DNA reads as TGTGCCAGCAGTTACGCTCGGCAGAACGGTAATAAACTGATTTTT. Translating it yields CASSYARQNGNKLIF.

This clonotype was observed at least ten times. The rearrangement links TRBV6-1 to TRBJ2-1; TRBD2 matches at 11 bases. CDR1 and CDR2 (germline): MNHNS, SASEGT. The CDR3 length is 15 residues. The junction had 4 bases not matched to a gene; V was cut back by 4 bases and J by 5 bases. The CDR3: CASSGGTSGDNEQFF. The CDR3 region has the DNA TGTGCCAGCAGTGGGGGGACTAGCGGTGACAATGAGCAGTTCTTC.

The table lists this clonotype with many counts. CDR3 sequence: CASSLYSVGPSGANVLTF. DNA for the CDR3: TGCGCCAGCAGCTTATACAGTGTCGGCCCCTCTGGGGCCAACGTCCTGACTTTC. The V and J genes are TRBV5-1 and TRBJ2-6; D not certain. CDR1 SGHRS and CDR2 YFSETQ come from the germline V gene. V shed 2 bases and J shed 0 bases, with 15 bases lying between them. This CDR3 is built from 18 residues.

This clonotype was picked up many times. The chain combines TRBV20-1 with TRBJ2-3; TRBD2 matches at 10 bases. This CDR3 has 16 residues. Trimming cost V 0 bases and J 1 base; bases outside gene matches: 4. Germline V gives CDR1 DFQATT, CDR2 SNEGSKA (reference sequence). The CDR3 sequence: CSARDHGLAGTDTQYF. The CDR3 coding sequence is TGCAGTGCTAGAGACCACGGACTAGCGGGCACAGATACGCAGTATTTT.

This clonotype has at least ten counts. The rearrangement joins TRBV20-1 to TRBJ2-5; D perhaps matches TRBD2 (5 bases). The CDR3 runs to 15 residues. CDR1 is DFQATT, CDR2 SNEGSKA, per germline (reference sequence). The V end lost 6 bases, the J end lost 5 bases, and 22 bases lay between the germline ends. The CDR3 sequence is CSAKELLVLGETQYF. The CDR3 DNA is TGCAGTGCCAAAGAGTTACTAGTTTTGGGTGAGACCCAGTACTTC.

The V and J genes are TRBV6-2 or TRBV6-3 and TRBJ2-3; TRBD2 matches 10 bases. This CDR3 comprises 16 residues. Germline lookup yields CDR1 MNHEY and CDR2 SVGEGT. The CDR3 loop is CVNSDSSSGGAPPQYF. The CDR3 DNA follows: TGTGTCAACAGTGACTCGTCCAGCGGGGGGGCCCCGCCTCAGTATTTT.